Reported below is one T cell receptor beta chain. These data come from a study of tumor-infiltrating lymphocytes in primary liver carcinoma. Germline CDR1 DFQATT, CDR2 SNEGSKA (reference sequence). V was trimmed by 6 bases and J by 1 base, leaving 12 bases between them. CDR3 size: 14 residues. Constant-region priming of roughly 0.45 ug total RNA yielded TCR beta cDNA. Investigators got TCR beta libraries out of three nested multiplex PCR rounds, done with slightly modified ARM-PCR. PCR rounds one and two used TRBV1-TRBV30 forward primers with a C-beta reverse primer for about 9 cycles each. TCRdb redid the calling of the multiplex PCR reads with MiXCR, one entry per CDR3 protein. The profile shows 55,000 to 65,000 distinct CDR3 sequences, less than 75% of them singletons. Co-extracting RNA and DNA was done with 20-30 mg of unsorted bulk tissue as input.

This chain links TRBV20-1 with TRBJ2-2, with TRBD1 as a possible D gene (6 bases). The sequencing input was liver tumor tissue from sampling region 2. Stated subset: tumor region T2, inferior pole. The receptor's source is a man in his forties with primary liver carcinoma and hepatitis B virus infection. CDR3 residues: CSAGDTLNTGELFF. CDR3 nucleotide sequence: TGCAGTGCCGGGGACACTTTGAACACCGGGGAGCTGTTTTTT.